One sample yielded the 3 T cell receptor beta chains listed below, sequenced in a study of Ad26.COV2.S vaccination and SARS-CoV-2 variants. Regarding treatment: 15 to 20 received Ad26.COV2.S at low or high dose, single or two shots; roughly five received placebo; per-sample allocation not given. Sampling occurred on day 63 after the first vaccine or placebo injection. The table came from immunoSEQ multiplex PCR; TCRdb's copy has only in-frame clones and leaves some out. Of some 480,000 clones detected, around 85% appear once; the ten largest clones hold about 13%. The material sequenced was peripheral blood, taken in a trial of Ad26.COV2.S vaccine versus placebo. The receptors were sampled from a person between 18 and 60 years old who received the Ad26.COV2.S COVID-19 vaccine or a placebo.

The chain recombines TRBV5-1 with TRBJ2-1; D is undetermined. Germline CDR1 is SGHRS and CDR2 is YFSETQ. V lost 4 bases, J lost 5 bases, and 13 bases lay in between. The CDR3 runs 14 residues. The CDR3 sequence is CASSPGSPDNEQFF. The DNA of the CDR3 is TGCGCCAGCAGCCCCGGATCGCCCGACAATGAGCAGTTCTTC.

The chain combines TRBV28 with TRBJ2-1; 7 nucleotides agree with TRBD2. Germline CDR1 is MDHEN and CDR2 is SYDVKM. The CDR3 extends over 11 amino acids. This CDR3 is CAGGNLNEQFF. The CDR3 coding sequence is TGTGCGGGGGGGAATTTGAATGAGCAGTTCTTC.

This rearrangement joins TRBV19 to TRBJ1-5; no clear D gene. Per the germline V gene, CDR1 is LNHDA and CDR2 is SQIVND (reference sequence). The length of the CDR3 is 13 residues. Deletions cut 6 bases from V and 5 bases from J, with 11 bases between. The CDR3 loop reads CASSIGFDQPQHF. CDR3 nucleotide sequence: TGTGCCAGTAGCATTGGGTTCGATCAGCCCCAGCATTTT.